The TCR beta chain described here comes from a study of T cells in Graves' hyperthyroidism and ophthalmopathy. Amplified TCR beta CDR3 regions came from RNA transcripts. In the first-round RT-PCR of the TCR CDR3, the HTBI primer set was used. From the multiplex PCR reads, TCRdb called clonotypes with MiXCR, one entry per CDR3 protein. The sample holds approximately 360,000 distinct CDR3 sequences, around 16% seen once. Germline CDR1 MNHNS, CDR2 SASEGT. The CDR3 is made up of 15 amino acids. After removal of 2 bases from V and 9 bases from J, the junction contained 7 bases not matched to a gene. Material: blood. The V and J genes are TRBV6-1 and TRBJ2-1, with 10 bases that match TRBD1. This clonotype originated in a woman under 30 with Graves' hyperthyroidism that later progressed to Graves' ophthalmopathy. The CDR3 spells CASSEQTGGLGEQFF. CDR3 bases: TGTGCCAGCAGTGAACAGACAGGGGGCTTGGGTGAGCAGTTCTTC.